The 17 T cell receptor beta chains given below trace back to one sample, sequenced in a study of cytomegalovirus exposure and HLA in healthy donors. 13 Jbeta primers and 60 Vbeta primers were used for the PCR. Method: immunoSEQ multiplex PCR; TCRdb's copy keeps in-frame clones and lacks some. The data hold hundreds of thousands of clones, with roughly 80% observed a single time. Source material: PBMCs. The receptor set was obtained from a man aged 40-50 years in good health and CMV-seropositive.

Here the CDR3 DNA reads TGTGCCAGTAGTTCCGGGATTGGGGATCGGGATGGCTACACCTTC. Translated: CASSSGIGDRDGYTF. The rearrangement joins TRBV19 to TRBJ1-2; D is uncertain. V gave up 5 bases and J gave up 6 bases, with 19 bases separating them. This CDR3 has 15 residues. Germline V gene lookup returns CDR1 LNHDA and CDR2 SQIVND (reference sequence).

The chain combines TRBV7-2 with TRBJ1-2, with D perhaps matching TRBD1 (5 bases). The ends were cut back, 7 bases at V and 0 bases at J, with 15 bases in the middle. Germline values: CDR1 SGHTA, CDR2 FQGNSA. The CDR3 spans 15 residues. CDR3 sequence (DNA): TGTGCCAGCACCCTTGGGCAGGGTACTAACTATGGCTACACCTTC. This codes for CASTLGQGTNYGYTF.

The J gene is TRBJ2-5, the V gene TRBV5-1; TRBD1 might be the D (6 bases). V was cut by 0 bases and J by 10 bases, with 16 bases left in between. CDR1 and CDR2 from the germline V gene are SGHRS and YFSETQ. The CDR3 has 14 amino acids. The CDR3 sequence: CASSLGDTIVGQYF. The CDR3 DNA reads TGCGCCAGCAGCTTGGGGGACACTATCGTTGGCCAGTACTTC.

The J gene is TRBJ1-2, the V gene TRBV2, with no clear D. V lost 2 bases and J 4 bases, leaving 2 bases between the germline ends. CDR1 and CDR2 (germline): SNHLY, FYNNEI. The CDR3 loop spans 11 amino acids. DNA for the CDR3: TGTGCCAGCAGTGAACGCTATGGCTACACCTTC. Its protein is CASSERYGYTF.

The V call is TRBV15, the J call TRBJ2-1, with 11 bases fitting TRBD1. Germline CDR1 reads LNHNV; CDR2 reads YYDKDF (reference sequence). CDR3 size: 16 residues. J was trimmed by 8 bases and V by 0 bases; bases with no gene match: 6. In DNA, the CDR3 is TGTGCCACCAGCAGAGATTTGGACAGGGGGCCATATGAGCAGTTCTTC. Its protein is CATSRDLDRGPYEQFF.

This chain joins TRBV9 and TRBJ2-7; D uncertain. V was cut by 0 bases and J by 3 bases, with 10 bases left in between. CDR3 length equals 14 residues. The V gene's germline CDR1 is SGDLS and CDR2 YYNGEE. CDR3 coding DNA: TGTGCCAGCAGCGTAGAAGTCAGAAACTACGAGCAGTACTTC. Translated, it gives CASSVEVRNYEQYF. The full variable domain, rest sourced from reference TRBV9 and TRBJ2-7, is DSGVTQTPKHLITATGQRVTLRCSPRSGDLSVYWYQQSLDQGLQFLIQYYNGEERAKGNILERFSAQQFPDLHSELNLSSLELGDSALYFCASSVEVRNYEQYFGPGTRLTVT.

The rearrangement links TRBV29-1 to TRBJ2-2, with a possible D match to TRBD1 (6 bases). This CDR3 contains 12 residues. V lost 6 bases to trimming and J lost 6 bases, with 11 bases between them. From germline, CDR1 is SQVTM and CDR2 ANQGSEA. This chain's CDR3 is CSVYRESGELFF. For the CDR3, the DNA is TGCAGCGTGTACAGGGAATCCGGGGAGCTGTTTTTT.

The chain recombines TRBV5-1 with TRBJ2-7, with 8 nucleotides matching TRBD2. The CDR3 loop spans 14 amino acids. Germline CDR1 and CDR2: SGHRS and YFSETQ. V lost 0 bases, J lost 7 bases, and 6 bases stayed unmatched. The CDR3 is CASSLAAGVGEQYF. The CDR3 region has the DNA TGCGCCAGCAGCTTGGCAGCGGGAGTAGGTGAGCAGTACTTC.

The CDR3 DNA reads TGTGCCAGCAGCTTAGGCGCCGGGACAGCCAACTATGGCTACACCTTC. Translation: CASSLGAGTANYGYTF. J is TRBJ1-2 and V is TRBV7-9; 7 bases align to TRBD1. The CDR3 has 16 residues. CDR1 and CDR2 (germline): SEHNR, FQNEAQ (reference sequence). V dropped 1 base and J dropped 2; count of bases not matched to a gene: 7.

This chain links TRBV9 with TRBJ2-2, with D perhaps TRBD2 (5 bases). The CDR3 sequence is 14 residues long. The V end was cut by 3 bases, the J end by 4 bases, with 10 bases between. Germline CDR1 and CDR2: SGDLS and YYNGEE. The CDR3 DNA is TGTGCCAGCAGCGCCCTAGCAGCCACCGGGGAGCTGTTTTTT. It codes for CASSALAATGELFF.

The gene calls are TRBV10-3 and TRBJ2-7; D may be TRBD1 (6 bases). The CDR3 totals 16 residues. In germline, CDR1 is ENHRY, CDR2 SYGVKD. Trimming removed 2 bases at V and 2 bases at J, with 16 bases between. The CDR3 nucleotides are TGTGCCATCAGTGAGCGAGGGACACAACTAGCCTACGAGCAGTACTTC. As protein: CAISERGTQLAYEQYF.

The rearrangement links TRBV4-1 to TRBJ1-5; D not certain. The germline gives CDR1 MGHRA, CDR2 YSYEKL. This CDR3 has 16 residues. Between the trimmed V and J ends, which lost 0 bases and 7 bases, there was a span of 16 bases. CDR3 sequence: CASSQEWAGDRQPQHF. DNA of the CDR3: TGCGCCAGCAGCCAAGAGTGGGCAGGTGATCGGCAGCCCCAGCATTTT.

This chain links TRBV5-4 with TRBJ2-2; possible D gene TRBD2, 5 bases. V lost 6 bases to trimming and J lost 0 bases, with 15 bases between them. CDR3 length: 16 residues. Germline loops: CDR1 SGHNT, CDR2 YYREEE (reference sequence). The CDR3 loop is CASTSGETPNTGELFF. The CDR3 nucleotides read TGTGCCAGCACCAGTGGGGAGACTCCGAACACCGGGGAGCTGTTTTTT.

The chain combines TRBV6-5 with TRBJ2-7; TRBD2 is a possible D gene (6 bases). V was pared by 0 bases and J by 2 bases, with 11 bases between. CDR1 is MNHEY and CDR2 is SVGAGI in the germline V gene. The CDR3 length is 15 residues. CDR3 bases: TGTGCCAGCAGTTACTCGACGGGAGCGGCCTACGAGCAGTACTTC. It codes for CASSYSTGAAYEQYF.

The chain links TRBV6-5 to TRBJ1-1, with D perhaps matching TRBD1 (5 bases). This CDR3 is built from 13 residues. Trimming stripped 6 bases from V and 1 base from J, with 9 bases between. Looked up from germline, CDR1 is MNHEY and CDR2 is SVGAGI. The CDR3 reads CASSARANTEAFF. CDR3 DNA sequence: TGTGCCAGCAGCGCCAGGGCGAACACTGAAGCTTTCTTT.

The gene calls are TRBV9 and TRBJ2-2; tentative D call: TRBD2 (7 bases). In germline, CDR1 is SGDLS, CDR2 YYNGEE. V lost 4 bases to trimming and J lost 2 bases, with 15 bases between them. This CDR3 is 16 amino acids long. CDR3 nucleotide sequence: TGTGCCAGCAGCCCATTGGGGGGGCAAAACACCGGGGAGCTGTTTTTT. Residues: CASSPLGGQNTGELFF.

V gene TRBV9 combines with J gene TRBJ1-6, with a weak D call TRBD1 (5 bases). CDR1 is SGDLS, CDR2 YYNGEE, per germline. The length of the CDR3 is 15 residues. The V gene lost 4 bases and the J gene lost 9 bases, with 17 bases spanning the gap. CDR3 protein: CASSPAGGEGSPLHF. The CDR3 DNA sequence: TGTGCCAGCAGCCCAGCGGGGGGAGAGGGTTCACCCCTCCACTTT.